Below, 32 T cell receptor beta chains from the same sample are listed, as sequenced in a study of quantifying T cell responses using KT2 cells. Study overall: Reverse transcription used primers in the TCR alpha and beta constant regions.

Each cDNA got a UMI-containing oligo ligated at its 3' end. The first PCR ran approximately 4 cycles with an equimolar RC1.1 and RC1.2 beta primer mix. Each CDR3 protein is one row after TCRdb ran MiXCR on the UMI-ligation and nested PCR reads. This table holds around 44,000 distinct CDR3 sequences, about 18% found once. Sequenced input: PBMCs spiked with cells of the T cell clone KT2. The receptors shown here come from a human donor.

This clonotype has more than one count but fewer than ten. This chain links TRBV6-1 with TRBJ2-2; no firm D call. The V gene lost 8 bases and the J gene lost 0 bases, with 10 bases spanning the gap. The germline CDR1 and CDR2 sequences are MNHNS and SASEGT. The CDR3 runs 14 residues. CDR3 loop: CASSVETNTGELFF. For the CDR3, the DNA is TGTGCCAGCTCTGTGGAGACGAACACCGGGGAGCTGTTTTTT.

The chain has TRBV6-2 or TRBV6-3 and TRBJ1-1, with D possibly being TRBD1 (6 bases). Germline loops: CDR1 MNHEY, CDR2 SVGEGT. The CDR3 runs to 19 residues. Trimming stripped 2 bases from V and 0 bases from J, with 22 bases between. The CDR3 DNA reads TGTGCCAGCAGTTACAGTGAGGGGGTCGTCCTTATTGTGAACACTGAAGCTTTCTTT. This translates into CASSYSEGVVLIVNTEAFF.

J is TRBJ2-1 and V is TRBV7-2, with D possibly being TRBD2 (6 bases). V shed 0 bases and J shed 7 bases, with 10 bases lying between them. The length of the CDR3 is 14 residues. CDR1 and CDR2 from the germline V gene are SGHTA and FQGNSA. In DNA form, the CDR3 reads TGTGCCAGCAGCTTAGCCCGCGGGATAAATGAGCAGTTCTTC. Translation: CASSLARGINEQFF.

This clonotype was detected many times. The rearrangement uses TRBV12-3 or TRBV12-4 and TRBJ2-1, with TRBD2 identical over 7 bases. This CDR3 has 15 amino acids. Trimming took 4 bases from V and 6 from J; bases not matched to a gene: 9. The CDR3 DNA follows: TGTGCCAGCAGTTCCCACCGGGACTATAGCAATGAGCAGTTCTTC. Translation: CASSSHRDYSNEQFF.

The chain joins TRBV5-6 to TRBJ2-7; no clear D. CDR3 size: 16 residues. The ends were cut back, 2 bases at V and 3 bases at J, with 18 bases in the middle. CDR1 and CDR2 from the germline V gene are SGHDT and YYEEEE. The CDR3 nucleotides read TGTGCCAGCAGCTTCGCCCCCTGGGTTGGGGACTACGAGCAGTACTTC. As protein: CASSFAPWVGDYEQYF.

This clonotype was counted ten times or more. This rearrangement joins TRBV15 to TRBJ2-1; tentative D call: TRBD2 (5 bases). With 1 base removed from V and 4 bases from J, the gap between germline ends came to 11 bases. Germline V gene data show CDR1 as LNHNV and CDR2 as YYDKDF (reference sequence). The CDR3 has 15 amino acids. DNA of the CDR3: TGTGCCACCAGCAGAGGGAGAGAGCGGTACAATGAGCAGTTCTTC. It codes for CATSRGRERYNEQFF.

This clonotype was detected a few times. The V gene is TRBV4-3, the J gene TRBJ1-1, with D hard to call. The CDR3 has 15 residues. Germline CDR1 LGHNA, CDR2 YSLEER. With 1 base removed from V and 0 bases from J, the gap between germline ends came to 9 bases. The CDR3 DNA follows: TGCGCCAGCAGCCAAGTTGCAGACATGAACACTGAAGCTTTCTTT. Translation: CASSQVADMNTEAFF.

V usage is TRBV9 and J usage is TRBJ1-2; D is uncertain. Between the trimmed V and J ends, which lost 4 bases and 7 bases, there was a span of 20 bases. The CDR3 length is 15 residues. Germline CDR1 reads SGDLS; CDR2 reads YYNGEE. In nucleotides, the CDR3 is TGTGCCAGCAGCCCAACCGGGGTCGTGGAAAGTGGCTACACCTTC. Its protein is CASSPTGVVESGYTF. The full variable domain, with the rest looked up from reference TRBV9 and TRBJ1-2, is DSGVTQTPKHLITATGQRVTLRCSPRSGDLSVYWYQQSLDQGLQFLIQYYNGEERAKGNILERFSAQQFPDLHSELNLSSLELGDSALYFCASSPTGVVESGYTFGSGTRLTVV.

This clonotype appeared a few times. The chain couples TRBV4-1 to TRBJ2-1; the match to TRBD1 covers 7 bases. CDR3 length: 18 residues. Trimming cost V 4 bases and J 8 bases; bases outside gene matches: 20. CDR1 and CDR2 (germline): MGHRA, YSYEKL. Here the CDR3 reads CASSRSFGFRDRGDEQFF. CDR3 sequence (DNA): TGCGCCAGCAGCCGATCTTTCGGCTTCCGGGACAGAGGGGATGAGCAGTTCTTC.

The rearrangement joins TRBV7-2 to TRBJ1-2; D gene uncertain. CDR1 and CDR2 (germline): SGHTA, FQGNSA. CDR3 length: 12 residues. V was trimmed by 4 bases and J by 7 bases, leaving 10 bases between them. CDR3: CASSSRISGYTF. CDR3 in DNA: TGTGCCAGCAGCTCCCGTATCAGTGGCTACACCTTC.

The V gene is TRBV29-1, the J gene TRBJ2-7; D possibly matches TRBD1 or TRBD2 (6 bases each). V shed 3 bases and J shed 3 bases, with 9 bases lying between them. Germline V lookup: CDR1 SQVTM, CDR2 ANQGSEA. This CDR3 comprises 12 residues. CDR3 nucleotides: TGCAGCGTTGATGGGGGGCGCTACGAGCAGTACTTC. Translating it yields CSVDGGRYEQYF.

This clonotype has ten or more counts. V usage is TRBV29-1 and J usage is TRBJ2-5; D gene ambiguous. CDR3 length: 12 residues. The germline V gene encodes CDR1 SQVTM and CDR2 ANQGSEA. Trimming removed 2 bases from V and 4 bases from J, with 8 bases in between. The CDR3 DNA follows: TGCAGCGTTGAATCAGGTCCAGAGACCCAGTACTTC. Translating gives CSVESGPETQYF.

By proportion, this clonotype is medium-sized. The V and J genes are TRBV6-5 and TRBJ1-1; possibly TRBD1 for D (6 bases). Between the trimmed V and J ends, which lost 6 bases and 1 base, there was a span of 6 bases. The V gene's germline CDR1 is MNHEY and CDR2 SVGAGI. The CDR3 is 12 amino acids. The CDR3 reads CASRTGNTEAFF. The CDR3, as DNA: TGTGCCAGCAGGACAGGGAACACTGAAGCTTTCTTT.

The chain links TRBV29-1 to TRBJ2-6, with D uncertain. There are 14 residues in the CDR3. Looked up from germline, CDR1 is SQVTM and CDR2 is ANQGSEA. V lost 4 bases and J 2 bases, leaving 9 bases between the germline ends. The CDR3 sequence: CSVAPRTGANVLTF. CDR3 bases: TGCAGCGTTGCCCCCAGGACTGGGGCCAACGTCCTGACTTTC.

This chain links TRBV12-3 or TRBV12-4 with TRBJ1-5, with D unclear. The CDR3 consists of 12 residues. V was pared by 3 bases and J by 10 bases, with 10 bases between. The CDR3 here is CASSFSTGPQHF. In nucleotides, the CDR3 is TGTGCCAGCAGTTTCTCAACGGGACCCCAGCATTTT.

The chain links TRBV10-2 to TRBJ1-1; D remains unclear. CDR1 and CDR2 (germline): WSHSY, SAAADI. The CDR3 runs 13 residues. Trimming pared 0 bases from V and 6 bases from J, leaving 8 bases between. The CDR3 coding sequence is TGCGCCAGCAGTGAGTCGGGAAGGCCTGAAGCTTTCTTT. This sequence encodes CASSESGRPEAFF.

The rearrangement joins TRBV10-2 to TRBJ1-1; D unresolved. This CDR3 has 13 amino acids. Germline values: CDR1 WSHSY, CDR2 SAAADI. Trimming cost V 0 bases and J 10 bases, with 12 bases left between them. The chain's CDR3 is CASSESRASGAFF. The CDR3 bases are TGCGCCAGCAGTGAGTCGCGCGCCAGTGGAGCTTTCTTT.

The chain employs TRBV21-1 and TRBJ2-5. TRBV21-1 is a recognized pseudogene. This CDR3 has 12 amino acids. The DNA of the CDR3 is TGTGCCAGCAGCAAAGATCAGGAGACCCAGTACTTC. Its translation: CASSKDQETQYF.

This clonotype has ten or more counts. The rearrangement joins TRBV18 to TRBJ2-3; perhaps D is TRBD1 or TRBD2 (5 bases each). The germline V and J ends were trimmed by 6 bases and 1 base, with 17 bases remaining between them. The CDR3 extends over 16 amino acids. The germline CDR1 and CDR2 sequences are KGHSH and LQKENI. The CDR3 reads CASSRRQGPGTDTQYF. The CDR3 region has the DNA TGTGCCAGCTCCCGACGCCAGGGACCCGGCACAGATACGCAGTATTTT.

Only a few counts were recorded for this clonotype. DNA of the CDR3: TGTGCCAGCAGCTCCTACAGAGCAACTAATGAAAAACTGTTTTTT. Translation: CASSSYRATNEKLFF. The V and J genes are TRBV7-8 and TRBJ1-4; D remains unclear. The germline V gene encodes CDR1 SGHVS and CDR2 FQNEAQ. The CDR3 consists of 15 residues. Deletions cut 4 bases from V and 0 bases from J, with 9 bases between.

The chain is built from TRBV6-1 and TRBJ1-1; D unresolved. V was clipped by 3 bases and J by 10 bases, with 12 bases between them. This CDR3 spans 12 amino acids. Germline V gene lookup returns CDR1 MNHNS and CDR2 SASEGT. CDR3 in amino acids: CASSDPGGRAFF. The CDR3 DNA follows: TGTGCCAGCAGTGATCCGGGTGGACGAGCTTTCTTT.

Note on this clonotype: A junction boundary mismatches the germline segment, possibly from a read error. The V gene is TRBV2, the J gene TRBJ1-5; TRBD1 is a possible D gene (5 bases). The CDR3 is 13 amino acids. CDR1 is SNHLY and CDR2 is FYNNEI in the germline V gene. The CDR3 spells CASRDRGVQPQNF. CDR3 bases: TGTGCCAGCAGGGACCGGGGCGTTCAGCCCCAGAATTTT.

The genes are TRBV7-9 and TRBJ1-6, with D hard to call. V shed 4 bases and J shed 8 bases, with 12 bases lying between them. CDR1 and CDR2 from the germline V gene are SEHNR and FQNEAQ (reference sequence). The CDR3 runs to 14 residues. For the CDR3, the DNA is TGTGCCAGCAGCTACGGAGCGGTAGATTCACCCCTCCACTTT. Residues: CASSYGAVDSPLHF.

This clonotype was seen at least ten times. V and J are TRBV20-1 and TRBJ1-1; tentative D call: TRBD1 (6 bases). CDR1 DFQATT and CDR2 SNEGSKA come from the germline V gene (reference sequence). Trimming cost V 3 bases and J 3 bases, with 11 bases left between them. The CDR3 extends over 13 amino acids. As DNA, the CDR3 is TGCAGTGCTAGCGGCAGGGGAGACACTGAAGCTTTCTTT. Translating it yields CSASGRGDTEAFF.

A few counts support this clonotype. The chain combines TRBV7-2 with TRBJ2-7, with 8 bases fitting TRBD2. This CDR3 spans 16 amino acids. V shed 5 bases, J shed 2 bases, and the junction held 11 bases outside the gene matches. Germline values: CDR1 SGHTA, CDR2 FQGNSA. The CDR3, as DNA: TGTGCCAGCAGCCACCGCGGCGGCGGGGGGACCTACGAGCAGTACTTC. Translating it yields CASSHRGGGGTYEQYF. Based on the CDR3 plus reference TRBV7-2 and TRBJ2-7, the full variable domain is GAGVSQSPSNKVTEKGKDVELRCDPISGHTALYWYRQSLGQGLEFLIYFQGNSAPDKSGLPSDRFSAERTGGSVSTLTIQRTQQEDSAVYLCASSHRGGGGTYEQYFGPGTRLTVT.

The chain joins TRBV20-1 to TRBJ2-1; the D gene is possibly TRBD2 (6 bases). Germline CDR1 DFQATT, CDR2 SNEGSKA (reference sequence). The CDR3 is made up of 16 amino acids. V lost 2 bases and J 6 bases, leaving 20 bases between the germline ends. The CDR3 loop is CSARTPTSLVGNEQFF. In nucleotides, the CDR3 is TGCAGTGCTAGAACACCTACTAGCTTGGTCGGCAATGAGCAGTTCTTC.

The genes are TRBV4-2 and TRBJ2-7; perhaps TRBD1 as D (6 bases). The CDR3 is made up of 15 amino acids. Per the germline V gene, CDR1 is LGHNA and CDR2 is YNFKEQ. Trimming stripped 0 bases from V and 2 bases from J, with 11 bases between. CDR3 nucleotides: TGTGCCAGCAGCCAAGAAGCAGGGGTCGCCTACGAGCAGTACTTC. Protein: CASSQEAGVAYEQYF.

The CDR3 reads CASSYSSGPGEEKLFF. CDR3 nucleotide sequence: TGTGCCAGCAGTTACTCATCCGGGCCCGGCGAGGAAAAACTGTTTTTT. V gene TRBV6-5 combines with J gene TRBJ1-4, with D unclear. The V and J ends lost 0 bases and 8 bases respectively, with 16 bases between them. Germline CDR1 is MNHEY and CDR2 is SVGAGI. The CDR3 sequence is 16 residues long.

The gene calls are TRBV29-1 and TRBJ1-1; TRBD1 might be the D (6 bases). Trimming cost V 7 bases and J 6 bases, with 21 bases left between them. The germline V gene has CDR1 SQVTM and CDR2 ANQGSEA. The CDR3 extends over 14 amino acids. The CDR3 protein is CSADRTEKFPEAFF. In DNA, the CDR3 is TGCAGCGCTGACCGGACAGAGAAATTCCCTGAAGCTTTCTTT.

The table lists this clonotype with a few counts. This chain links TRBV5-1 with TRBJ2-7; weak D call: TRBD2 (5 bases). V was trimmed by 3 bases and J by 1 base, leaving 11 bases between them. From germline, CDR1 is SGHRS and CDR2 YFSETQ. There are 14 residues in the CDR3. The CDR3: CASSSGVESYEQYF. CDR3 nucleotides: TGCGCCAGCAGCTCCGGGGTTGAATCCTACGAGCAGTACTTC.

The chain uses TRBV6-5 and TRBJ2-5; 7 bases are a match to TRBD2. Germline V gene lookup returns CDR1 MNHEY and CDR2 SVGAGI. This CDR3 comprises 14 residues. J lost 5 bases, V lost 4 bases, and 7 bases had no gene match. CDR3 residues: CASSWTRGRETQYF. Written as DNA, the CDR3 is TGTGCCAGCAGTTGGACTAGGGGACGGGAGACCCAGTACTTC.

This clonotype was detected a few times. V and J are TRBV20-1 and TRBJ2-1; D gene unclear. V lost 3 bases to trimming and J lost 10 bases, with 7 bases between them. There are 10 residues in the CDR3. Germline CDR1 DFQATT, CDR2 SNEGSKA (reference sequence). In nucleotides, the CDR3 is TGCAGTGCTAGCCTCGGAGAGCAGTTCTTC. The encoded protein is CSASLGEQFF.